The source of this T cell receptor beta chain is a study of blood T cell repertoires in COVID-19. Study at large: Specimens from acute and convalescent COVID-19 originated in the United States, Italy and Spain. The cDNA or gDNA used as material had been derived from T cells, B-cell-depleted T cells, or PBMCs.

The CDR3 sequence is 15 residues long. The germline V and J ends were trimmed by 2 bases and 4 bases, with 14 bases remaining between them. Germline values: CDR1 MDHEN, CDR2 SYDVKM. As handled by the study authors: Reference gene primers were amplified, and this amplification served to estimate nucleated cell counts. Here immunoSEQ multiplex PCR was the method, and the copy in TCRdb shows in-frame clones only, minus some. V, J and clone size reflect that table, while D and trimming were determined from the DNA. This sample has 150,000 to 200,000 clones, with 70% to 90% found just once. Sequencing was performed on peripheral blood. This sequence joins TRBV28 and TRBJ2-5, with D tentatively TRBD2 (6 bases). The source of this sequence is an older woman with acute or convalescent COVID-19. The CDR3: CASSLNRVGGETQYF. The CDR3, as DNA: TGTGCCAGCAGTTTAAATCGAGTCGGGGGAGAGACCCAGTACTTC.